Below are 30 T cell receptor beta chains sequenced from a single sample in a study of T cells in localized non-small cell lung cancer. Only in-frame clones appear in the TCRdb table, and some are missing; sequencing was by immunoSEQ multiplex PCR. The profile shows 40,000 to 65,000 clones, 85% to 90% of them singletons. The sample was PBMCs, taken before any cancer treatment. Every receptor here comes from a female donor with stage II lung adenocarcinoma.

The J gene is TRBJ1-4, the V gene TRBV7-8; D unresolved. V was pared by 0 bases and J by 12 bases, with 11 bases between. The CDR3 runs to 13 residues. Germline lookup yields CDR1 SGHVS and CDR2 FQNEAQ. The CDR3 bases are TGTGCCAGCAGCTTAGCGAAAGGAAGTGAACTGTTTTTT. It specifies CASSLAKGSELFF.

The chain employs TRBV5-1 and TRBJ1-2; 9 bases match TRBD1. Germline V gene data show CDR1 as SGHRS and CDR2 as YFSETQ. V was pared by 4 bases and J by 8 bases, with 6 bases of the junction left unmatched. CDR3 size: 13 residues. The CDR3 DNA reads TGCGCCAGCAGCCCCGAAGGACAGGGGGGCTACACCTTC. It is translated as CASSPEGQGGYTF.

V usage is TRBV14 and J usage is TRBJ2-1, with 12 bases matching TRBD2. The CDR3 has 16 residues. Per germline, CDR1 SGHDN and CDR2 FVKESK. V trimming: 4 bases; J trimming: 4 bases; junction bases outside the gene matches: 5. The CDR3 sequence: CASSPLAGGTYNEQFF. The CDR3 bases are TGTGCCAGCAGCCCCCTAGCGGGGGGGACGTACAATGAGCAGTTCTTC.

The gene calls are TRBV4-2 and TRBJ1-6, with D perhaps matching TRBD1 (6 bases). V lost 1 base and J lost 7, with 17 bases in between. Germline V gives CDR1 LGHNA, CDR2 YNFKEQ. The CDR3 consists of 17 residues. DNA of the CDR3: TGTGCCAGCAGCCAAGGGACAGCCGCGGGATACAATTCACCCCTCCACTTT. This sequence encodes CASSQGTAAGYNSPLHF.

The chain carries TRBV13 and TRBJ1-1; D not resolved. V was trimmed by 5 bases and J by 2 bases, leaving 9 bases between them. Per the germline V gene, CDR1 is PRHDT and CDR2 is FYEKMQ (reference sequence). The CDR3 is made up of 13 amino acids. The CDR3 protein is CASSLRVNTEAFF. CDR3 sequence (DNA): TGTGCCAGCAGCCTTAGAGTAAACACTGAAGCTTTCTTT.

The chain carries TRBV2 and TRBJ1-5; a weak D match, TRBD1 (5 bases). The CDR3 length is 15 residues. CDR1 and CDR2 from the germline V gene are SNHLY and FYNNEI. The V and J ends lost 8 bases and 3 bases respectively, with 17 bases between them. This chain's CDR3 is CASARRGGDNQPQHF. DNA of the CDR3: TGTGCCAGCGCCCGACGGGGGGGGGACAATCAGCCCCAGCATTTT.

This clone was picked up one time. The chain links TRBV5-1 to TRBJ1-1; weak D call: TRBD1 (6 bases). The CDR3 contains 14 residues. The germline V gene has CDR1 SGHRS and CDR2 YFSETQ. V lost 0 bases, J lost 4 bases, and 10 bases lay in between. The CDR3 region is CASSLEGGPTEAFF. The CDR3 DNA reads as TGCGCCAGCAGCTTGGAAGGGGGTCCCACTGAAGCTTTCTTT.

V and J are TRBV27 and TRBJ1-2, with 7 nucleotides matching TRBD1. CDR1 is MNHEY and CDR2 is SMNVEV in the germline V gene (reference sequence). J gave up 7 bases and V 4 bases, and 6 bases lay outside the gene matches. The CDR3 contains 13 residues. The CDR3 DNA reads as TGTGCCAGCAGTTGGGACAGCTTAAGTGGCTACACCTTC. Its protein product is CASSWDSLSGYTF.

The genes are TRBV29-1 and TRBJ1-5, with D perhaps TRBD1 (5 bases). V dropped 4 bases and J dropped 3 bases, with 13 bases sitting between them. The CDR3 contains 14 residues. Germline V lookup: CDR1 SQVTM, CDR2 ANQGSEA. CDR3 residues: CSVAFGTFNQPQHF. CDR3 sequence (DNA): TGCAGCGTTGCCTTCGGGACCTTCAATCAGCCCCAGCATTTT.

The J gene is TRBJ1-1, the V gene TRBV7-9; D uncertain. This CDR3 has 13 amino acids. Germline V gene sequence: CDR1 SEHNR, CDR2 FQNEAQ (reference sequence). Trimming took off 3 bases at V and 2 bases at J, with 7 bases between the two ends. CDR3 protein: CASSFEVNTEAFF. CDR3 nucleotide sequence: TGTGCCAGCAGCTTTGAAGTAAACACTGAAGCTTTCTTT.

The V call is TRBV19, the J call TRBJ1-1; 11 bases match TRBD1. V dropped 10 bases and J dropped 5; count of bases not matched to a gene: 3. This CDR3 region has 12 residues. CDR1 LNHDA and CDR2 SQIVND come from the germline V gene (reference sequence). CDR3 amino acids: CATGDRGTEAFF. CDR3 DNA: TGTGCCACCGGGGACAGGGGGACTGAAGCTTTCTTT.

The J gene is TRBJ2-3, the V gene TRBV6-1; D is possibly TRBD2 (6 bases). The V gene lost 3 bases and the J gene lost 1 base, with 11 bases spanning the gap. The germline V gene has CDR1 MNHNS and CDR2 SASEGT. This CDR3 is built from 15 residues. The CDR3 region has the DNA TGTGCCAGCAGTGACGGGGACTCTGGCACAGATACGCAGTATTTT. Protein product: CASSDGDSGTDTQYF.

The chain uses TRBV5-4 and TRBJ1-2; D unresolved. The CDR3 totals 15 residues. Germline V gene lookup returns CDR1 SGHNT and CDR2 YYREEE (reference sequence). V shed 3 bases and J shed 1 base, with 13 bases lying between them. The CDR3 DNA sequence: TGTGCCAGCAGCTCCCTTAAAGGGAGTAACTATGGCTACACCTTC. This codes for CASSSLKGSNYGYTF.

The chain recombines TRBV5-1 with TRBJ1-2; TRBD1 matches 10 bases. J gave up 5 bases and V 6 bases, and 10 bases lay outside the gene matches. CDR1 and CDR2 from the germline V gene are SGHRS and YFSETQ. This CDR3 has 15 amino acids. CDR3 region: CASTLTGGAGYGYTF. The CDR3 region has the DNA TGCGCCAGCACCCTGACAGGGGGCGCCGGTTATGGCTACACCTTC.

CDR3 sequence: CTSSQDDFWSSGDSYEQYF. The DNA for the CDR3 is TGCACCAGCAGCCAGGACGACTTTTGGAGTAGCGGGGACTCCTACGAGCAGTACTTC. The gene calls are TRBV1 and TRBJ2-7; the table calls TRBD2, which could not be checked here. TRBV1 corresponds to a pseudogene. The CDR3 contains 19 residues.

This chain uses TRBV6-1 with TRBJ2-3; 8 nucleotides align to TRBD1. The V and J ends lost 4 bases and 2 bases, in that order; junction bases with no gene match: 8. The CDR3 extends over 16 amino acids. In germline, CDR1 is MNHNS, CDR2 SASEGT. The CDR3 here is CASSGGDRSYTDTQYF. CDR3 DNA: TGTGCCAGCAGTGGGGGGGACAGGTCCTACACAGATACGCAGTATTTT.

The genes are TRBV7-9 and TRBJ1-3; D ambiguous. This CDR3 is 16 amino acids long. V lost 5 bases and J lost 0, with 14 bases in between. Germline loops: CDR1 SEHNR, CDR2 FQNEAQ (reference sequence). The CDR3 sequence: CASSHGPGNSGNTIYF. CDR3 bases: TGTGCCAGCAGCCATGGCCCAGGCAACTCTGGAAACACCATATATTTT.

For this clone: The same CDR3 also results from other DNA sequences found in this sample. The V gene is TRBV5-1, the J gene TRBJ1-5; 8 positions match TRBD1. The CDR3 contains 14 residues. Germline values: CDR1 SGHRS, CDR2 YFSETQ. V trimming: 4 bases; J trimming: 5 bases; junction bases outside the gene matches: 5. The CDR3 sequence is CASSTGTGDQPQHF. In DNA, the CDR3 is TGCGCCAGCAGCACCGGGACAGGCGATCAGCCCCAGCATTTT.

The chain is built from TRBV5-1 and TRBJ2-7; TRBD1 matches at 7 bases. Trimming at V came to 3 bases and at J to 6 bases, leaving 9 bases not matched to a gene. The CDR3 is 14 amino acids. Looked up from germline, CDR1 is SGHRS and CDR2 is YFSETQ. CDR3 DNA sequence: TGCGCCAGCAGCTCCTCAGGGGGATTCCGCGAGCAGTACTTC. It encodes CASSSSGGFREQYF.

This CDR3 reads CAISEAGSVRGQPQHF. As DNA, the CDR3 is TGTGCCATCAGTGAAGCAGGCTCGGTAAGGGGGCAGCCCCAGCATTTT. This rearrangement joins TRBV10-3 to TRBJ1-5, with TRBD1 as a possible D gene (6 bases). Per germline, CDR1 ENHRY and CDR2 SYGVKD. V lost 3 bases and J 7 bases, leaving 19 bases between the germline ends. The CDR3 totals 16 residues.

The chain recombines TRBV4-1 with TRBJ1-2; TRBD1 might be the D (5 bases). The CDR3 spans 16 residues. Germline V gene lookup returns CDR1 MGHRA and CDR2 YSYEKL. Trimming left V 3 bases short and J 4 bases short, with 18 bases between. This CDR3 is CASSHGTGGLGYGYTF. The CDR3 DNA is TGCGCCAGCAGCCATGGTACCGGGGGTTTGGGCTATGGCTACACCTTC.

This CDR3 reads CASRDNSEQPQHF. The CDR3 DNA is TGTGCCAGCAGGGATAATTCGGAACAGCCCCAGCATTTT. V usage is TRBV6-6 and J usage is TRBJ1-5; D unresolved. V was clipped by 6 bases and J by 7 bases, with 13 bases between them. CDR3 size: 13 residues. Looked up from germline, CDR1 is MNHNY and CDR2 is SVGAGI (reference sequence).

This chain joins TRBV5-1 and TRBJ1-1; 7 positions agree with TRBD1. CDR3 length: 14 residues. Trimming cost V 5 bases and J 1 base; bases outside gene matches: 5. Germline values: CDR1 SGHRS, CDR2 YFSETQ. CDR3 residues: CASSSQGGNTEAFF. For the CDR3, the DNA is TGCGCCAGCAGTTCCCAGGGGGGGAACACTGAAGCTTTCTTT.

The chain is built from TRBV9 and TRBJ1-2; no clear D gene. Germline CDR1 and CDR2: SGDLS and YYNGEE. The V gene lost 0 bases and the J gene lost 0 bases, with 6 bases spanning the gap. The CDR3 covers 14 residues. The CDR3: CASSVAEANYGYTF. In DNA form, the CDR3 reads TGTGCCAGCAGCGTAGCTGAAGCTAACTATGGCTACACCTTC.

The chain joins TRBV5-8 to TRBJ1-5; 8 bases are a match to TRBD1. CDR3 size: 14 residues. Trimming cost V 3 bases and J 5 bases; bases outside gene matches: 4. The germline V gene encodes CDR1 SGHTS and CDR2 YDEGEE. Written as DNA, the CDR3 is TGTGCCAGCAGCTCAGGACAGGGCCATCAGCCCCAGCATTTT. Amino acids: CASSSGQGHQPQHF.

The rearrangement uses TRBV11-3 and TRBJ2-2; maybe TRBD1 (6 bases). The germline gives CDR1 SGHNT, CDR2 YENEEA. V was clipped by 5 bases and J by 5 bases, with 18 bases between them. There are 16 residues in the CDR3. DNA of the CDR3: TGTGCCAGCAGCCCAGGGAACCCGGGACAAACCGGGGAGCTGTTTTTT. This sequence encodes CASSPGNPGQTGELFF.

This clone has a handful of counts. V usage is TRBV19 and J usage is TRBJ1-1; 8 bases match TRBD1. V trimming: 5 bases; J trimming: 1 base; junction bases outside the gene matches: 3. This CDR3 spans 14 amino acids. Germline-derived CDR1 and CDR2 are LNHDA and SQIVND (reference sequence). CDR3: CASSEDRANTEAFF. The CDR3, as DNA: TGTGCCAGTAGTGAGGACAGGGCGAACACTGAAGCTTTCTTT.

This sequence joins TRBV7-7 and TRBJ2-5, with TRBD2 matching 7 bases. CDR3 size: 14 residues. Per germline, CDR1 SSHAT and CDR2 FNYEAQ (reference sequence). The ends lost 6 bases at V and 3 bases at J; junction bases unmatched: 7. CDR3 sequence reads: CASSFLGLEETQYF. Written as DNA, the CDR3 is TGTGCCAGCAGTTTTCTCGGACTAGAAGAGACCCAGTACTTC.

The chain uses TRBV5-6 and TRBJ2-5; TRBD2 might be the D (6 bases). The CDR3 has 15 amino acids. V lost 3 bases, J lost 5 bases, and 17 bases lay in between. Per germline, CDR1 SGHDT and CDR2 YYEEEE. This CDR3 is CASSSGDRRVETQYF. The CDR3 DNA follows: TGTGCCAGCAGCTCGGGGGATAGACGAGTGGAGACCCAGTACTTC.

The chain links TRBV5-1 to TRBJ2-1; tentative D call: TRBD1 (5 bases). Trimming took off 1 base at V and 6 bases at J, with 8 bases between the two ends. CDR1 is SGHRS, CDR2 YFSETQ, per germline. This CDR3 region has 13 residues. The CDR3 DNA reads TGCGCCAGCAGCTTGAGACAGCGCAATGAGCAGTTCTTC. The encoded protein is CASSLRQRNEQFF.